This TCR beta chain was found in a study of T cell repertoires in cytomegalovirus infection. Looking at the study overall: Matching HLA type, along with CMV infection, was indicated by public TCR beta signatures.

Trimming shortened V by 3 bases and J by 8 bases, and 7 bases separated the two germline ends. This CDR3 is built from 11 residues. Germline V gene data show CDR1 as SGHTA and CDR2 as FQGNSA. Regarding this clonotype: The target antigen is unknown.

TCRdb reanalysed the reads using MiXCR and keeps one entry per CDR3 protein. The sample shows 50,000 or so distinct CDR3 sequences, approximately 22% of them seen only once. The TCR sequence derives from a human donor in good health (CMV status not recorded). Some clones in this sample may be carry-over from other donors' samples. J is TRBJ1-1 and V is TRBV7-2; tentatively, D is TRBD1 (5 bases). The specimen sequenced was PBMCs, sequenced either directly or after in vitro stimulation (not recorded which). In nucleotides, the CDR3 is TGTGCCAGCAGCTTCCGGACAGAAGCTTTCTTT. It specifies CASSFRTEAFF.